This section outlines one T cell receptor (beta chain) sequence together with its context. The sample belongs to a study of CD8 T cells in Susac syndrome. The wider study: When blood was drawn, patients with Susac syndrome were on intravenous immunoglobulin alone, on corticosteroids, or therapy-naive.

The CDR3 spans 13 residues. The germline V and J ends were trimmed by 2 bases and 3 bases, with 7 bases remaining between them. Germline V gene sequence: CDR1 SGHTA, CDR2 FQGNSA. The patients with Susac syndrome satisfied recently defined diagnostic criteria for either definite or probable disease. Random hexamers were used to reverse transcribe the RNA input (about 0.5 to 1 ug). Coverage of TCR beta CDR3 amplification by immunoSEQ multiplex PCR extended to 54 Vbeta and 13 Jbeta. TCRdb fed the immunoSEQ multiplex PCR reads into MiXCR, producing one record per CDR3 protein. The data hold some 200,000 distinct CDR3 sequences, with 95% observed a single time.

The sequence came from a human donor with Susac syndrome. The sample consisted of CD4+ T cells from PBMCs. The chain has TRBV7-2 and TRBJ1-1, with D unresolved. CDR3 nucleotides: TGTGCCAGCAGCTTATATGGAGACACTGAAGCTTTCTTT. This codes for CASSLYGDTEAFF. Full variable domain (rest looked up from reference TRBV7-2 and TRBJ1-1): GAGVSQSPSNKVTEKGKDVELRCDPISGHTALYWYRQSLGQGLEFLIYFQGNSAPDKSGLPSDRFSAERTGGSVSTLTIQRTQQEDSAVYLCASSLYGDTEAFFGQGTRLTVV.